This TCR beta chain was recovered during a study of human T cells and chemical hapten exposure. Study context: Patch tests applied 0.01% DPC to the upper back, read at 6 days. Small differences in pooled library volume mainly drove the variation in TCR yields per sample. Study-level points and caveats: Expanded TCR counts at PT1 went up together with patch test score, a positive correlation.

Details on this clonotype: Its target is not known.

Time point here: patch test 3, about 24 weeks after DPC sensitization. The sample's treatment: therapeutic diphenylcyclopropenone sensitization with weekly scalp DPC. V lost 4 bases and J lost 2, with 12 bases in between. Per germline, CDR1 LNHNV and CDR2 YYDKDF (reference sequence). This CDR3 has 15 residues. Library construction involved attaching unique molecular identifiers to individual cDNA molecules, which allowed quantitative, reproducible TCR counting. TCRdb analysed the RACE reads with MiXCR anew, one entry per CDR3 protein. Of approximately 88,000 distinct CDR3 sequences in the sample, approximately 12% are singletons; the top ten hold about 5.7%.

The input for sequencing was whole blood, taken in connection with sensitization to the hapten diphenylcyclopropenone (DPC). This chain links TRBV15 with TRBJ1-3, with D tentatively TRBD1 (6 bases). The sequence came from a woman between 45 and 60 years old with alopecia areata. Some clones in this sample may be carry-over from other donors' samples. The CDR3 DNA reads TGTGCCACCAGCATAGGGGGAGAGGCTGGAAACACCATATATTTT. Its protein is CATSIGGEAGNTIYF. Using reference TRBV15 and TRBJ1-3 for the parts outside the CDR3, the full variable domain is DAMVIQNPRYQVTQFGKPVTLSCSQTLNHNVMYWYQQKSSQAPKLLFHYYDKDFNNEADTPDNFQSRRPNTSFCFLDIRSPGLGDTAMYLCATSIGGEAGNTIYFGEGSWLTVV.